A selection of T cell receptor beta chains follows, all from one sample in a study of blood T cell repertoires in COVID-19. Using immunoSEQ multiplex PCR, the repertoire was profiled, and TCRdb retains in-frame clones only, with some absent. Of more than 200,000 clones in the sample, roughly 80% were seen once. Sequenced input: peripheral blood. The origin of the receptors is a woman older than 75 with active or convalescent COVID-19. Both conserved end residues are trimmed from each CDR3. The order of the fields is D gene, J gene, V gene, CDR3 protein. The D gene is left open where the match is weak.

TRBD1,TRBJ1-6,TRBV18,ASSRNGQGAGSPLH
TRBD1,TRBJ2-7,TRBV29-1,SVYTGGPDYEQY
NA,TRBJ1-2,TRBV5-6,ASLKRQANYGYT
TRBD1,TRBJ1-2,TRBV6-1,ASSEASGQGFYGYT
TRBD1,TRBJ2-3,TRBV5-1,ASSDNTIQGSTQY
TRBD2,TRBJ2-3,TRBV7-2,ASSPLAGGDTQY
TRBD1,TRBJ1-6,TRBV27,ASGRQGNSPLH
TRBD2,TRBJ2-3,TRBV27,ASRMGLAGGMADTQY
NA,TRBJ2-7,TRBV7-9,ASSLPSYEQY
NA,TRBJ1-2,TRBV5-1,ASSRDTANYGYT
NA,TRBJ2-3,TRBV5-1,ASSLSLARGTDTQY
TRBD1,TRBJ1-6,TRBV6-1,ASSELQGGLPLH
NA,TRBJ1-2,TRBV28,ATSWGGNDYGYT
TRBD2,TRBJ2-1,TRBV10-3,AISKGLDYNEQF
NA,TRBJ2-7,TRBV29-1,SAREANLGLQQY
TRBD2,TRBJ2-1,TRBV10-2,ASPNGASGRTGTHNEQF
NA,TRBJ1-2,TRBV30,AWTTGKNYGYT
TRBD1,TRBJ1-2,TRBV18,ASSPTATMDRGRGFHPGYT
NA,TRBJ2-7,TRBV2,ASSVHDYEQY
NA,TRBJ1-5,TRBV7-9,ASSLAGVNQPQH
NA,TRBJ2-6,TRBV2,ASAPGTAVNVLT
TRBD2,TRBJ2-3,TRBV13,ASSRQTSGRADTQY
NA,TRBJ2-5,TRBV7-2,ASRHNLAFQETQY
NA,TRBJ1-3,TRBV6-5,ASSRAPTAGNTIY
NA,TRBJ1-1,TRBV29-1,SGQDTRTEAF
TRBD1,TRBJ2-7,TRBV6-4,ASSYYRGSYEQY
NA,TRBJ1-1,TRBV4-2,ASSQDSRTAF
NA,TRBJ1-4,TRBV3-1/TRBV3-2,ASSHRGRGEKLF
NA,TRBJ1-5,TRBV18,ASSPQGINQPQH
TRBD2,TRBJ2-1,TRBV28,ASSLPTSGRRPYNEQF
NA,TRBJ2-1,TRBV18,ASSLLALSYNEQF
NA,TRBJ2-7,TRBV7-2,ASSQRRDSYEQY
NA,TRBJ1-1,TRBV10-1,ASRQGVLTEAF
TRBD2,TRBJ2-3,TRBV24-1,ATSAYSTSGRGDTQY
TRBD1,TRBJ1-1,TRBV6-1,ASSEDTTGGVPEAF
TRBD1,TRBJ1-5,TRBV15,ATSRGHSGTGGQPQH
TRBD1,TRBJ2-1,TRBV7-9,ASSRDSRYNEQF
NA,TRBJ2-7,TRBV6-5,ASSYSSNPYEQY
TRBD2,TRBJ2-3,TRBV2,ASSERAGVTDTQY
TRBD2,TRBJ2-7,TRBV7-2,ASSLRRTSFGYEQY
NA,TRBJ2-1,TRBV11-3,ASSSRTVSYNEQF
NA,TRBJ1-3,TRBV2,ASSRLGEALRNTIY
TRBD1,TRBJ1-1,TRBV5-6,ASSPGVDRMNTEAF
NA,TRBJ2-2,TRBV10-3,AISQGPGELF
TRBD1,TRBJ2-4,TRBV12-3/TRBV12-4,ASNTGGLNIQY
NA,TRBJ2-7,TRBV5-1,ASSPGSPGPEQY
NA,TRBJ1-6,TRBV10-3,AISETGLDNSPLH
NA,TRBJ2-1,TRBV2,ATEVYNEQF